The next 7 T cell receptor beta chains were all read from a single sample in a study of persistence of HIV-infected CD4 T cells. The immunoSEQ assay was version 4, run in survey mode. Profiled with immunoSEQ multiplex PCR; TCRdb holds only in-frame clones, not every one. The sample has around 35,000 clones, 80% to 85% seen once; the top ten hold roughly 0.97%. An overlapping HIV-1 Gag peptide pool stimulated these cells at about 1 ug/peptide/mL. CD40L-negative CD69-negative CD45RO-high memory CD4+ T cells were sorted as populations depleted of antigen-responding cells. These receptors are not linked to any known antigen. The sample was cultured CD4+ T cells from PBMCs, taken from a patient who received antiretroviral therapy. All receptors derive from an adult with HIV. The donor label of this sample is uncertain.

The chain joins TRBV19 to TRBJ2-5; TRBD2 aligns across 9 bases. Germline V gene sequence: CDR1 LNHDA, CDR2 SQIVND (reference sequence). This CDR3 region has 16 residues. The junction had 6 bases not matched to a gene; V was cut back by 2 bases and J by 2 bases. In nucleotides, the CDR3 is TGTGCCAGTAGTATAACTAGCGGGCAAGCACAAGAGACCCAGTACTTC. Protein: CASSITSGQAQETQYF.

The chain uses TRBV10-1 and TRBJ1-5; D gene unclear. The germline gives CDR1 WNHNN, CDR2 SYGVQD (reference sequence). The CDR3 runs 15 residues. V gave up 4 bases and J gave up 5 bases, with 15 bases separating them. CDR3: CASSAERRTDQPQHF. The CDR3, as DNA: TGCGCCAGCAGTGCAGAACGCCGGACGGATCAGCCCCAGCATTTT.

The chain carries TRBV19 and TRBJ1-2; 8 bases are a match to TRBD1. The CDR3 runs 13 residues. In germline, CDR1 is LNHDA, CDR2 SQIVND (reference sequence). The junction had 3 bases not matched to a gene; V was cut back by 5 bases and J by 4 bases. CDR3 protein: CASSVDRGYGYTF. In nucleotides, the CDR3 is TGTGCCAGTAGTGTCGACAGGGGCTATGGCTACACCTTC.

The genes are TRBV9 and TRBJ2-1, with D uncertain. The germline V gene has CDR1 SGDLS and CDR2 YYNGEE. The CDR3 runs to 15 residues. V was pared by 0 bases and J by 4 bases, with 11 bases between. The CDR3 spells CASSVEVDVYNEQFF. The CDR3 DNA is TGTGCCAGCAGCGTAGAAGTGGACGTATACAATGAGCAGTTCTTC.

The gene calls are TRBV6-1 and TRBJ1-2, with D unclear. V lost 2 bases and J 2 bases, leaving 9 bases between the germline ends. The CDR3 length is 14 residues. The V gene's germline CDR1 is MNHNS and CDR2 SASEGT. The CDR3 DNA is TGTGCCAGCAGTGAAAGGGTGGGAAACTATGGCTACACCTTC. Residues: CASSERVGNYGYTF.

V is TRBV7-3 and J is TRBJ2-2; possibly TRBD1 for D (6 bases). V lost 4 bases and J lost 1, with 13 bases in between. Germline lookup yields CDR1 SGHTA and CDR2 FQGTGA. There are 16 residues in the CDR3. The CDR3 DNA is TGTGCCAGCAGCTCAACCCCGACAGGGAACACCGGGGAGCTGTTTTTT. It yields the protein CASSSTPTGNTGELFF.

In DNA form, the CDR3 reads TGTGCCAGCTCCCCTCGGGACACTGAAGCTTTCTTT. Translated, it gives CASSPRDTEAFF. The chain couples TRBV18 to TRBJ1-1; D not resolved. Germline V gives CDR1 KGHSH, CDR2 LQKENI. CDR3 size: 12 residues. Trimming pared 6 bases from V and 3 bases from J, leaving 8 bases between.